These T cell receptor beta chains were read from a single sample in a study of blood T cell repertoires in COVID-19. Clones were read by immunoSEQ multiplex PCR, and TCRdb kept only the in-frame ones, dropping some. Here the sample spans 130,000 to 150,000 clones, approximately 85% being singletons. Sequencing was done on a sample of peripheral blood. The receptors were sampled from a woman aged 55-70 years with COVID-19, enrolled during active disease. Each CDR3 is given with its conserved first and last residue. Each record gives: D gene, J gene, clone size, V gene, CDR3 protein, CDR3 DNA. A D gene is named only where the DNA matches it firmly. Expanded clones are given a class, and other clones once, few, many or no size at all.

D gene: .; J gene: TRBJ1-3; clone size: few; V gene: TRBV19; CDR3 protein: CASSIVSSGNTIYF; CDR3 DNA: TGTGCCAGTAGTATAGTGAGCTCTGGAAACACCATATATTTT
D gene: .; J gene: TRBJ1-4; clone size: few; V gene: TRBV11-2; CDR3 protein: CASSQDGQRVITNEKLFF; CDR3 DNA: TGTGCCAGCAGCCAAGACGGACAGAGGGTTATAACTAATGAAAAACTGTTTTTT
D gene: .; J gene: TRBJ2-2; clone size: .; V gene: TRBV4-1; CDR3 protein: CASSLDRRTGELFF; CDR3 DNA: TGCGCCAGCAGCCTAGACCGCCGAACTGGGGAGCTGTTTTTT
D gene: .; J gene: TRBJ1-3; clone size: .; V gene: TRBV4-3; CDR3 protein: CASSPVQGNSGNTIYF; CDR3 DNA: TGCGCCAGCAGCCCTGTGCAGGGGAACTCTGGAAACACCATATATTTT
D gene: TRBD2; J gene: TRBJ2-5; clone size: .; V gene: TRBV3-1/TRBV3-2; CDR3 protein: CASSHGTSGGAGETQYF; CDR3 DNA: TGTGCCAGCAGCCACGGGACTAGCGGGGGGGCCGGAGAGACCCAGTACTTC
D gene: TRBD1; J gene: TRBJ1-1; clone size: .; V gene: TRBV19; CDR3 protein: CASSKPGQGAWYTEAFF; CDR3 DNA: TGTGCCAGTAGTAAACCGGGACAGGGGGCATGGTACACTGAAGCTTTCTTT
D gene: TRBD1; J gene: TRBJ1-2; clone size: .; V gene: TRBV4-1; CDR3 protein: CASSQGRTGGGYYGYTF; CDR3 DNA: TGCGCCAGCAGCCAAGGTCGGACAGGGGGAGGGTACTATGGCTACACCTTC
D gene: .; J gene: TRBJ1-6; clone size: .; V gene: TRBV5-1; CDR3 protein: CASSLDPGRNSPLHF; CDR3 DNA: TGCGCCAGCAGCTTGGACCCAGGGCGAAATTCACCCCTCCACTTT
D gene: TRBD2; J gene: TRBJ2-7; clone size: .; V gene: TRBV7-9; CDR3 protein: CASRIEAGVEQYF; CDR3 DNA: TGTGCCAGCAGGATTGAAGCGGGGGTTGAGCAGTACTTC
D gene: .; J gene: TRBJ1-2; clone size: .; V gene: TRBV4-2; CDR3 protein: CASSQDGQRSYGYTF; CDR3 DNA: TGTGCCAGCAGCCAAGATGGACAGCGAAGTTATGGCTACACCTTC
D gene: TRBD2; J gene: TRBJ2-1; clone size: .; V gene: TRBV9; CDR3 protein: CASSVVFSGGASYNEQFF; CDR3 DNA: TGTGCCAGCAGCGTAGTTTTCAGCGGGGGGGCTTCTTACAATGAGCAGTTCTTC
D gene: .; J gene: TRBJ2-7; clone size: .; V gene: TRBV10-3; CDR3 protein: CATFKRGTYEQYF; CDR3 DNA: TGTGCCACCTTTAAAAGGGGAACCTACGAGCAGTACTTC
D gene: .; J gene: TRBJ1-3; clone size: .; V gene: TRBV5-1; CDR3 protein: CASSVDFPSGNTIYF; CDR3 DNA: TGCGCCAGCAGCGTGGACTTTCCCTCTGGAAACACCATATATTTT
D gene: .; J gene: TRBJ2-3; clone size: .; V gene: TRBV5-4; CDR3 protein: CASSVRGSTDTQYF; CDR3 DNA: TGTGCCAGCAGCGTAAGGGGATCCACAGATACGCAGTATTTT
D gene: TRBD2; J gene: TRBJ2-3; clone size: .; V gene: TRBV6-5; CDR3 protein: CASSYRRLAGSDTQYF; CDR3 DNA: TGTGCCAGCAGTTACCGGCGGCTAGCGGGGTCAGATACGCAGTATTTT